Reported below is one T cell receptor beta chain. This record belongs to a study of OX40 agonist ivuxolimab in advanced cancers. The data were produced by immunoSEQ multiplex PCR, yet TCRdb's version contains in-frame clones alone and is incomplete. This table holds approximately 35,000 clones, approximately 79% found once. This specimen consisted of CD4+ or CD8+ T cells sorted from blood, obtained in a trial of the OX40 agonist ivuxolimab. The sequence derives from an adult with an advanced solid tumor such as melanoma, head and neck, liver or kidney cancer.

CDR3 protein: CAISAPGTSGQETQYF. The CDR3 bases are TGTGCCATCAGTGCTCCCGGGACTAGCGGTCAAGAGACCCAGTACTTC. V gene TRBV10-3 combines with J gene TRBJ2-5; 11 nucleotides align to TRBD2. Germline CDR1 and CDR2: ENHRY and SYGVKD. This CDR3 spans 16 amino acids. V dropped 4 bases and J dropped 2; count of bases not matched to a gene: 6.